The 10 T cell receptor beta chains reported below all come from one sample, sequenced in a study of shared clonotypes between healthy human individuals. Here immunoSEQ multiplex PCR was the method, and the copy in TCRdb shows in-frame clones only, minus some. The data contain some 2,100,000 clones, approximately 96% of them singletons. The sequenced sample consisted of naive CD4+ T cells sorted from blood. Subset denoted: CD45RA+ positively selected. All receptors derive from a man aged 18 to 29 in good health.

Worth noting for this clone: The sample contains more than one DNA sequence encoding this CDR3. The chain carries TRBV7-2 and TRBJ1-1; D is unclear. Deletions cut 0 bases from V and 2 bases from J, with 4 bases between. Germline V lookup: CDR1 SGHTA, CDR2 FQGNSA. The CDR3 extends over 13 amino acids. CDR3 nucleotides: TGTGCCAGCAGCTTAGCAGCAAACACTGAAGCTTTCTTT. The encoded protein is CASSLAANTEAFF.

The V gene is TRBV6-6, the J gene TRBJ1-6; D unresolved. The CDR3 consists of 13 residues. V lost 6 bases and J lost 7, with 10 bases in between. Germline CDR1 is MNHNY and CDR2 is SVGAGI (reference sequence). As DNA, the CDR3 is TGTGCCAGCAGATCTTCCCTAAATTCACCCCTCCACTTT. Encoded protein: CASRSSLNSPLHF.

This clone was seen only once. The rearrangement uses TRBV28 and TRBJ1-2; D remains ambiguous. This CDR3 is built from 14 residues. V was shortened by 7 bases and J by 2 bases, with 14 bases between the two germline ends. The germline gives CDR1 MDHEN, CDR2 SYDVKM. The CDR3 nucleotides read TGTGCCAGCACCGAAGCAGGTTCGAACTATGGCTACACCTTC. It specifies CASTEAGSNYGYTF.

A word on this clone: Additional DNA sequences in this sample encode the identical CDR3. CDR3 region: CASSPGQGSYGYTF. The CDR3 DNA follows: TGTGCCAGCAGCCCTGGTCAGGGTTCATATGGCTACACCTTC. The V call is TRBV11-2, the J call TRBJ1-2; possibly TRBD1 for D (5 bases). The germline gives CDR1 SGHAT, CDR2 FQNNGV. The CDR3 consists of 14 residues. Trimming cost V 5 bases and J 5 bases, with 15 bases left between them.

The chain links TRBV28 to TRBJ1-6, with TRBD1 matching over 8 bases. Per the germline V gene, CDR1 is MDHEN and CDR2 is SYDVKM. This CDR3 is built from 15 residues. The CDR3 region has the DNA TGTGCTAAAGCCCCGACAGGGGCTCAGAATTCACCCCTCCACTTT. This gives the protein CAKAPTGAQNSPLHF.

This clone was observed a handful of times. V gene TRBV5-1 combines with J gene TRBJ1-2; 9 bases are shared with TRBD1. Germline assignment: CDR1 SGHRS and CDR2 YFSETQ. The length of the CDR3 is 13 residues. V was clipped by 4 bases and J by 8 bases; unmatched bases: 6. CDR3: CASSAGQGNGYTF. CDR3 DNA sequence: TGCGCCAGCAGCGCGGGACAGGGTAACGGCTACACCTTC. The full variable domain, completed using reference TRBV5-1 and TRBJ1-2, is KAGVTQTPRYLIKTRGQQVTLSCSPISGHRSVSWYQQTPGQGLQFLFEYFSETQRNKGNFPGRFSGRQFSNSRSEMNVSTLELGDSALYLCASSAGQGNGYTFGSGTRLTVV.

The chain has TRBV2 and TRBJ2-3; 13 bases agree with TRBD2. V was pared by 5 bases and J by 0 bases, with 11 bases of the junction left unmatched. The CDR3 has 19 residues. Germline values: CDR1 SNHLY, CDR2 FYNNEI. CDR3 sequence (DNA): TGTGCCAGCAGTACCCCCGGGACTAGCGGGATAATAAGCACAGATACGCAGTATTTT. This codes for CASSTPGTSGIISTDTQYF.

J is TRBJ1-2 and V is TRBV10-3, with 8 nucleotides matching TRBD1. Germline assignment: CDR1 ENHRY and CDR2 SYGVKD. V dropped 4 bases and J dropped 5; count of bases not matched to a gene: 9. The CDR3 covers 15 residues. CDR3 region: CAISVGQGASYGYTF. CDR3 nucleotides: TGTGCCATCAGTGTTGGGCAGGGGGCGAGTTATGGCTACACCTTC.

V usage is TRBV7-6 and J usage is TRBJ1-6; D possibly corresponds to TRBD1 (5 bases). The germline V and J ends were trimmed by 2 bases and 1 base, with 12 bases remaining between them. This CDR3 is built from 17 residues. Germline CDR1 SGHVS, CDR2 FNYEAQ. CDR3 DNA sequence: TGTGCCAGCAGCTTAACGGTTGGGGCGTCCTATAATTCACCCCTCCACTTT. Translated: CASSLTVGASYNSPLHF.

The chain joins TRBV19 to TRBJ1-1, with D tentatively TRBD1 (6 bases). Germline V gene lookup returns CDR1 LNHDA and CDR2 SQIVND (reference sequence). This CDR3 region has 15 residues. V was clipped by 4 bases and J by 3 bases, with 15 bases between them. For the CDR3, the DNA is TGTGCCAGTAGTAACCAACAGGGCCCTGACACTGAAGCTTTCTTT. Its protein is CASSNQQGPDTEAFF. The full variable domain, with the rest looked up from reference TRBV19 and TRBJ1-1, is DGGITQSPKYLFRKEGQNVTLSCEQNLNHDAMYWYRQDPGQGLRLIYYSQIVNDFQKGDIAEGYSVSREKKESFPLTVTSAQKNPTAFYLCASSNQQGPDTEAFFGQGTRLTVV.